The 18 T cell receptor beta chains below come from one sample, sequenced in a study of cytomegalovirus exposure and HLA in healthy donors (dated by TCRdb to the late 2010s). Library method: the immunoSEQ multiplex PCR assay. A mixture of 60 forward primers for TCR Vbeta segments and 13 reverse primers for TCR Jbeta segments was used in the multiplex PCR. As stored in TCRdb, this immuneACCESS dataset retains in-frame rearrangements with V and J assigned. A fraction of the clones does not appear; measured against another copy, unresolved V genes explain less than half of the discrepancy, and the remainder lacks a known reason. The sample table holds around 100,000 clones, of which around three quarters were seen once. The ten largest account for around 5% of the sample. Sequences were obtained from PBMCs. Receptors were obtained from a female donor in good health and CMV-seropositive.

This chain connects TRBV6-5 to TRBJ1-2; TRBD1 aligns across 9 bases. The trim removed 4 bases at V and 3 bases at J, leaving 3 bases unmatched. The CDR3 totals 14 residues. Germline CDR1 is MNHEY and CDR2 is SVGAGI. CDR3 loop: CASSSRTGDYGYTF. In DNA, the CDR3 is TGTGCCAGCAGTTCCCGGACAGGGGACTATGGCTACACCTTC.

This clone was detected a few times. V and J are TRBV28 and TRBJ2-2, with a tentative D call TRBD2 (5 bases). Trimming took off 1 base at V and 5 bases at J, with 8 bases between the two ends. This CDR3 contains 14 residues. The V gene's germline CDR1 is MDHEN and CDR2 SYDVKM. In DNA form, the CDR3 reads TGTGCCAGCAGTTTATCTCGGGGTACCGGGGAGCTGTTTTTT. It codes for CASSLSRGTGELFF. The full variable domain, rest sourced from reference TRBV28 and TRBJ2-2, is DVKVTQSSRYLVKRTGEKVFLECVQDMDHENMFWYRQDPGLGLRLIYFSYDVKMKEKGDIPEGYSVSREKKERFSLILESASTNQTSMYLCASSLSRGTGELFFGEGSRLTVL.

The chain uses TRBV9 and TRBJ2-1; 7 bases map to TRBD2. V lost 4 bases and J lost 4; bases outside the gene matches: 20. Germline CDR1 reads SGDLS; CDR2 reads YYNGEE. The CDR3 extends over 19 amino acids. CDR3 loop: CASSSRHGGTLQRYNEQFF. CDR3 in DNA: TGTGCCAGCAGCTCCCGCCACGGGGGGACGCTCCAACGATACAATGAGCAGTTCTTC.

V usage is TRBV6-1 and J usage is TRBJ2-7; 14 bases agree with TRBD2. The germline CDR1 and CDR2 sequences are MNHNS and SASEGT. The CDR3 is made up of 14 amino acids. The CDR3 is CASGGLAGVTEQYF. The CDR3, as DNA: TGTGCTAGCGGGGGACTAGCGGGAGTGACCGAGCAGTACTTC.

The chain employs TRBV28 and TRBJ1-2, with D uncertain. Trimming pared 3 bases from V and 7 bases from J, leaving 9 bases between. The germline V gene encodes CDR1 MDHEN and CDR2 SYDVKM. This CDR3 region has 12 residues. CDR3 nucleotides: TGTGCCAGCAGTTTGGAAGGAGGTGGCTACACCTTC. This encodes CASSLEGGGYTF.

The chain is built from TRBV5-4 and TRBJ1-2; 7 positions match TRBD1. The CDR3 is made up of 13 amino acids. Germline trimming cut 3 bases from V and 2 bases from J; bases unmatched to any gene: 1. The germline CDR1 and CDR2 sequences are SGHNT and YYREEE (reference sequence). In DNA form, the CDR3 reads TGTGCCAGCAGCTCGACAGGGAACTATGGCTACACCTTC. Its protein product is CASSSTGNYGYTF.

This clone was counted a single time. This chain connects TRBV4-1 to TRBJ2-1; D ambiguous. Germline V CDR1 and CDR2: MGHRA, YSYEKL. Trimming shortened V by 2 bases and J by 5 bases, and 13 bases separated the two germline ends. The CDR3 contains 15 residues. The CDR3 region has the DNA TGCGCCAGCAGCCAACACCCGATAGTTAACAATGAGCAGTTCTTC. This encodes CASSQHPIVNNEQFF.

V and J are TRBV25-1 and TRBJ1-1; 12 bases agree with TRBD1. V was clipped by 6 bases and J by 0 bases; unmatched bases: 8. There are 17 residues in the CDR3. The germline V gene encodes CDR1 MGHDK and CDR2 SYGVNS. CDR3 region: CASSPGTGGFMNTEAFF. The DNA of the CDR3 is TGTGCCAGCAGCCCCGGGACAGGGGGCTTCATGAACACTGAAGCTTTCTTT.

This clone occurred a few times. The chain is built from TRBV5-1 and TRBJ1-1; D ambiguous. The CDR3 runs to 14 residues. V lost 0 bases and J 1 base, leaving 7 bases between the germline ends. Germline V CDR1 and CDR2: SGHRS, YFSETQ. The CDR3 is CASSLDPGNTEAFF. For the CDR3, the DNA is TGCGCCAGCAGCTTGGACCCGGGGAACACTGAAGCTTTCTTT.

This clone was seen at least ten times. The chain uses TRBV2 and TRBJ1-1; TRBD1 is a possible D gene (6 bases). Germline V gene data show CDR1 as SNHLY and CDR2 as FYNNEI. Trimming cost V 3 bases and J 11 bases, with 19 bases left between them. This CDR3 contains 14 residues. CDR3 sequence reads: CASSERGGGTGAFF. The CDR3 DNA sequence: TGTGCCAGCAGTGAGCGGGGGGGCGGTACGGGGGCTTTCTTT.

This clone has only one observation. This chain's CDR3 is CASSLALKTQYF. The CDR3 bases are TGTGCCAGCAGCTTAGCGTTAAAGACCCAGTACTTC. The rearrangement links TRBV7-6 to TRBJ2-5, with no clear D. This CDR3 has 12 residues. Trimming cost V 0 bases and J 6 bases, with 5 bases left between them. Per the germline V gene, CDR1 is SGHVS and CDR2 is FNYEAQ. Together with reference TRBV7-6 and TRBJ2-5, the CDR3 gives the full variable domain: GAGVSQSPRYKVTKRGQDVALRCDPISGHVSLYWYRQALGQGPEFLTYFNYEAQQDKSGLPNDRFSAERPEGSISTLTIQRTEQRDSAMYRCASSLALKTQYFGPGTRLLVL.

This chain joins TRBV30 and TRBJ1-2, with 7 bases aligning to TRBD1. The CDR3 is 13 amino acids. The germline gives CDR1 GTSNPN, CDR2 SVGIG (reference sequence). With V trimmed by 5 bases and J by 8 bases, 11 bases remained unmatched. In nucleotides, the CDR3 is TGTGCCTGGTCACTGACAGGGAGTTTGGGCTACACCTTC. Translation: CAWSLTGSLGYTF. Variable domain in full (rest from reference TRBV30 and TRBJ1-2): SQTIHQWPATLVQPVGSPLSLECTVEGTSNPNLYWYRQAAGRGLQLLFYSVGIGQISSEVPQNLSASRPQDRQFILSSKKLLLSDSGFYLCAWSLTGSLGYTFGSGTRLTVV.

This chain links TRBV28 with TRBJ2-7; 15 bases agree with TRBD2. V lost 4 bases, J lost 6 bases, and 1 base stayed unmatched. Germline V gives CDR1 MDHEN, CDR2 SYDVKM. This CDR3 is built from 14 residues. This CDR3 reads CASSWTSGRVEQYF. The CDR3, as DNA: TGTGCCAGCAGTTGGACTAGCGGGAGGGTCGAGCAGTACTTC.

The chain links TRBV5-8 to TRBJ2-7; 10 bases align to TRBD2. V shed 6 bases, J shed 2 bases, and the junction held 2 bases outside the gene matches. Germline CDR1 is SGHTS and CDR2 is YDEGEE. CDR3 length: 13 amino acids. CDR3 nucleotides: TGTGCCAGCAAGCGGGAGGGGCCCTACGAGCAGTACTTC. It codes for CASKREGPYEQYF.

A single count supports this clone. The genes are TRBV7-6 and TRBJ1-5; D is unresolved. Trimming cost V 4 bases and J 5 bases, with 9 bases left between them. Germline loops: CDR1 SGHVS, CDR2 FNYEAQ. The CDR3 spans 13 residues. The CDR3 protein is CASSSRLYQPQHF. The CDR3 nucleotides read TGTGCCAGCAGCTCCCGACTTTATCAGCCCCAGCATTTT.

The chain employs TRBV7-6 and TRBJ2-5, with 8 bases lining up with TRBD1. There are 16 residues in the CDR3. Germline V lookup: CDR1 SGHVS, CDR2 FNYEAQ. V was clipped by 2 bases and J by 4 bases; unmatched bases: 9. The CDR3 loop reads CASSLSTGDKGETQYF. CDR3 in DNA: TGTGCCAGCAGCTTATCGACAGGGGATAAAGGAGAGACCCAGTACTTC.

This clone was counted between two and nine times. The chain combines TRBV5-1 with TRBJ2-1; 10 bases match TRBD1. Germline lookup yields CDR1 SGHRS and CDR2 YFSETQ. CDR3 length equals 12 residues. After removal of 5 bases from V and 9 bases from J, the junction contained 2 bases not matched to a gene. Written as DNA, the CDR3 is TGCGCCAGCAGTTGGACAGGGGGTGAGCAGTTCTTC. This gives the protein CASSWTGGEQFF.

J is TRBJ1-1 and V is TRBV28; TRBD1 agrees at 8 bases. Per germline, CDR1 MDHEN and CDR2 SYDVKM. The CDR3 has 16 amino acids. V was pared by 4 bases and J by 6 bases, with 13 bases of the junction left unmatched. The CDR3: CASSSIYRTGISEAFF. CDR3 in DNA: TGTGCCAGCAGTTCGATTTACAGGACAGGGATTTCTGAAGCTTTCTTT.